This T cell receptor beta chain was sequenced for a study of blood T cell repertoires in COVID-19 (TCRdb year 2020). About the study as a whole: The collaborator samples originated in the United States, Italy and Spain and spanned the acute and convalescent phases of COVID-19. The material from the prospective study consisted of cDNA or gDNA derived from T cells, B-cell-depleted T cells, or PBMCs. Deeply sampled blood TCRbeta repertoires from subjects exposed to, actively infected with, or recovered from COVID-19 were included in the dataset. A freely available public database, intended as a resource for researchers studying the immune response to SARS-CoV-2, is where the repertoires were released. The samples were drawn from two sources: the first 160 participants of the ongoing ImmuneRACE study, and 950 to 1,500 subjects contributed by 6 global collaborators. Nearly every sample came with metadata listing a de-identified subject ID, COVID-19 status, age in years and sex. Where HLA class I and class II types were available, the types were taken from metadata supplied by the sample provider, not from assay-based typing.

The research as a whole found: How much clinical and demographic metadata was included differed by source and by participant, and the metadata was provided uncurated.

In Seattle, one collaborating source enrolled patients while the infection was active and tracked those patients longitudinally over the course of disease. Whole blood was collected in K2EDTA tubes by collaborating institutions according to the institutions' own protocols. For TCRbeta analysis, collaborator samples were shipped as frozen whole blood, as isolated PBMCs, or as DNA extracted from either sample type. V loses 0 bases of germline sequence and J loses 5 bases, and the interval between the two ends is 11 bases. Taken from the germline V gene, the CDR1 and CDR2 loops are SGHDT and YYEEEE. From the cysteine up to the phenylalanine, the CDR3 has a length of 15 residues. CDR3 DNA is the only sequence kept; it has 45 bases, read in frame from the first base. TCRbeta CDR3 regions were amplified from genomic DNA using the immunoSEQ Assay, a bias-controlled multiplex PCR. The published analysis was carried out like this. Nucleated cell counts per sample were estimated from amplification of reference gene primers within the assay. Sequence reads were collapsed and filtered to measure the absolute abundance of every unique TCRbeta CDR3 rearrangement. For each sample, productive Simpson clonality was calculated as the square root of Simpson's diversity index across productive rearrangements. Sourced from immuneACCESS, this table was stored by TCRdb with only in-frame sequences that have V and J called. A share of the clones is absent; for the studies checked, an unresolved V gene accounts for under half, and the remainder has no known explanation. V and J calls and clone size are given by that table; D and trimming were obtained from the DNA. A total of 150,000 to 200,000 clones appear in this sample, about four fifths of them only once. The top ten clonotypes cover 12% of the sample.

Points on this clone: The antigen this receptor binds is unknown. Nothing much larger sits one base from this clone, and base qualities are not available.

Sample: peripheral blood. The sequence derives from a woman older than 75 with COVID-19, enrolled during active disease. The rearrangement joined TRBV5-6 to TRBJ2-2; the D gene is unclear. CDR3 protein: CASSLVGAGTGELFF. The DNA sequence is given as TGTGCCAGCAGCTTGGTGGGCGCAGGTACCGGGGAGCTGTTTTTT. Joined to the reference TRBV5-6 and TRBJ2-2 proteins, this CDR3 gives the full variable domain: DAGVTQSPTHLIKTRGQQVTLRCSPKSGHDTVSWYQQALGQGPQFIFQYYEEEERQRGNFPDRFSGHQFPNYSSELNVNALLLGDSALYLCASSLVGAGTGELFFGEGSRLTVL.